The source of this TCR beta chain is a study of cytomegalovirus exposure and HLA in healthy donors (dated by TCRdb to about 2017). Study-wide context: An earlier analysis of some 550 of the donors reported more than 250 Gb of sequence data and 100 million to 140 million unique TCR beta sequences from roughly 180 million T cells. The study aimed to test whether signatures of past pathogen exposure could be identified by cataloging public T cell receptors. Four or five DR-DQ haplotypes were handled as single units for association and clustering because linkage in the cohort was strong. An earlier analysis of around 640 of the donors used high-throughput TCR beta sequencing to judge whether each TCR beta V gene segment behaved as functional or pseudogenic. All discovery cohort repertoires had been generated on a single sequencing platform. The number of typed donors differed by locus: about 620-630 for A, B, C, DRB1 and DQB1; 500 to 550 for DQA1; 606 for DPA1; and some 470 for DPB1. Of the roughly 430 genotyped donors, approximately 83% fell in the genetic ancestry cluster associated with self-reported Caucasian donors. HLA typing included class I and class II loci at four-digit resolution. Among about 390 genotyped donors of the cohort, an average of approximately 250,000 unique TCR beta nucleotide sequences were sequenced per donor, roughly 18% of them non-productive. High-throughput TCR immunosequencing, statistical association of individual TCRs with disease status, and machine learning were combined to predict cytomegalovirus infection status. The study used immunosequencing to profile the T cell repertoires of around 600 subjects and linked those repertoires to cytomegalovirus serostatus. A separate validation cohort of 100 to 150 different subjects was used in addition to the 666-subject first cohort. In the later analysis, no new phenotypic data were used to find candidate immune exposures; instead, reliance was placed on TCR beta sequences and their occurrence across donors. A later analysis re-analyzed previously published TCR beta repertoires from hundreds of donors and added high-resolution HLA genotyping to study TCR occurrence patterns. A later genetic analysis used genome-wide SNP genotypes for about 65% of the roughly 670 donors, treating that subset as a discovery cohort. Around 320 gigabases of sequencing data and approximately 85 million unique TCR sequences were included in an early release covering several hundred HLA-typed donors. Donor age, sex, ethnicity and CMV serostatus were compiled alongside the repertoire data.

As regards this clone: This clone's antigen is unknown. Within one base of it there is no much larger clone, and no base qualities were kept.

The library was generated by the immunoSEQ multiplex PCR assay. A mixture of 60 forward primers for TCR Vbeta segments and 13 reverse primers for TCR Jbeta segments was used in the multiplex PCR. A multiplex PCR assay on genomic DNA amplified the CDR3 region of rearranged TCR beta genes. The Illumina HiSeq System was used to sequence the amplified TCR beta libraries as 87-base-pair reads. In the paper's pipeline: Across the roughly 600 repertoires, a later analysis counted 75 million to 90 million unique TCR beta chains, about 10 million of which were shared by at least two donors. Raw reads were error-corrected and collapsed into unique sequences by a nearest-neighbor algorithm in which closely related sequences were merged to remove PCR and sequencing errors. V, D and J gene segments were assigned by aligning CDR3 sequences to IMGT reference sequences. For a sequence to be retained, a match of at least six nucleotides to both a V gene segment and a J gene segment was required. Rearrangements were called productive when the CDR3 lacked stop codons and stayed in frame with V and J; all others were non-productive. Following IMGT convention, CDR3 was defined as the stretch from the second conserved V-encoded cysteine up to the conserved J-encoded phenylalanine. The earlier analysis of approximately 500 of the donors excluded sequences that lacked an unambiguous match to a single V gene segment. In an earlier analysis of 587 of the donors, V segments were called functional above 56.7% productive rearrangements and were called segregating when the between-donor standard deviation exceeded 5%. A statistical classification framework was built for diagnosing cytomegalovirus status from the catalog of TCR beta chain sequences. V and J gene assignment, in a later analysis, came from comparing TCR nucleotide sequences with IMGT/GENE-DB human TR gene sequences. The TCRdist pipeline was used in a later analysis to assign CDR3 sequences and most-parsimonious VDJ recombination scenarios. A later analysis defined each TCR beta chain by its CDR3 amino acid sequence plus V-gene family, and excluded reads lacking a unique V-gene family. A later analysis removed nearly 600 highly shared, low-generation-probability nucleotide sequences to deal with suspected cross-contamination and a sequencing artifact. A later analysis calculated a clonal expansion index for each public chain from normalized within-repertoire ranks of inferred template counts. A later analysis computed generation probabilities with a VDJ recombination model fitted to out-of-frame rearrangements, and checked the results against IGoR. In a later analysis, TCR-TCR, TCR-HLA and TCR-CMV co-occurrence was scored with hypergeometric tests, and a repertoire-size bias correction was applied to TCR pairs. A later analysis estimated false discovery rates by permuting HLA or CMV assignments 20 times. In a later analysis, co-occurring TCRs were grouped using DBSCAN, and TCRdist sequence similarity was added for clustering within HLA-allele-positive subsets. For co-occurrence clustering, repertoires with fewer than 30,000 or more than 120,000 public chains were excluded, along with 5 or 6 repertoires with anomalous nucleotide sharing. In TCRdb, the immuneACCESS table is reduced to in-frame sequences with V and J assigned. These tables do not hold every clone; where another copy was compared, an unresolved V gene accounts for under half, and the others remain unexplained. That table is the source of V, J and clone size, and D and trimming were worked out from the DNA. The sample table records 150,000 or so clones; approximately 80% of these occur just once. The ten top clones hold over 2% of the sample.

The cohort consisted of more than 650 healthy bone marrow donors. Cohort members were all nominally healthy when sampled, although unrecorded immune exposures were likely present. The donor was CMV seronegative and belonged to the group of over 350 seronegative cohort members. A peripheral blood sample was provided by each donor, and peripheral blood mononuclear cells were used for TCR beta sequencing. Genomic DNA extraction from the blood cell samples was performed with the Qiagen DNeasy Blood Extraction Kit. What the research found in general, with its limitations: Linkage disequilibrium might explain the correlated functional status among segregating V segments, but an unknown experimental factor could not be ruled out. Around 16 rarely observed V segments, including chromosome 9 orphons, were excluded from the earlier analysis of about 500 of the donors because counts were too low. The presence/absence analyses assumed that sequencing depth was roughly uniform across donors, and that assumption may not be true. While some public TCRs were present in many individuals, most TCR sequences turned up only very rarely across donors. Compared with the 666-donor mean, donors in an Asian-associated ancestry cluster had fewer N-insertions in productive TCRs, according to a later genetic analysis. The authors suggested that the approach could potentially be extended to other disease states and immunological phenotypes. In an earlier analysis of 587 of the donors, most TCR beta V segments were observed in productive rearrangements about 87% or about 30% of the time, broadly matching IMGT annotations. Because HLA typing was missing for some donors at each locus, association tests included only the typed subset. In a later analysis, most CMV-associated TCR beta chains were found to appear HLA-restricted, with HLA associations seemingly driven largely by CMV exposure. The classifier was reported to diagnose cytomegalovirus status with high specificity and sensitivity in both the original and validation cohorts. A group of highly shared sequence variants was considered likely to be a technical artifact of the sequencing pipeline. A further reported finding was that TCR beta sequences accurately predicted the HLA-A and HLA-B alleles for most subjects in the first cohort. Because the 87-base-pair reads could not distinguish some IMGT-functional V segments, including TRBV6-2 and TRBV6-3, those segments were excluded. In a later genetic analysis, a missense DCLRE1C variant was associated with V-gene and J-gene trimming of TCR beta chains, and the association was replicated in an independent cohort. In the study, approximately 160 TCR beta chains were listed as associated with cytomegalovirus. Assigning TCR associations to individual alleles was difficult when HLA alleles, especially DR and DQ, strongly co-occurred. In this cohort, only TCR beta chains were sequenced, and detectable features were limited by the absence of alpha or paired-chain data. In a later analysis, TCR association rates were found to vary across HLA loci, with the most associated TCRs seen for DRB1 alleles and the fewest for HLA-C alleles. In vitro tests confirmed that three of the cytomegalovirus-associated TCR beta chains recognize cytomegalovirus antigens. A later analysis found that HLA-associated TCR beta chains were more clonally expanded and had lower generation probabilities than equally common non-associated chains. Several of the top co-occurrence clusters appeared to be linked to parvovirus B19, influenza, CMV and Epstein-Barr virus, according to a later analysis. Specific HLA alleles were associated with more than 15,000 TCR beta sequences at a false discovery rate of 0.05 in a later analysis. For the cohort, immune exposure information was limited to CMV serostatus.

Reading from cysteine to phenylalanine, the CDR3 counts 16 amino acids. CDR3 DNA is the only sequence kept; it has 48 bases, read in frame from the first base. CDR1 WNHNN and CDR2 SYGVQD were looked up in the germline V gene (reference sequence). At the junction V is shortened by 4 bases and J by 2 bases; bases outside the gene matches: 9. This sequence uses TRBV10-1 and TRBJ1-2, and 8 junctional nucleotides match TRBD1. The sequencing sample was made of PBMCs. The clonotype was recovered from a man aged 45-65 years in good health and CMV-seronegative. The CDR3 is CASSGEQGDRNYGYTF. Here is the DNA: TGCGCCAGCAGTGGGGAACAGGGGGATCGGAACTATGGCTACACCTTC.